Below are 8 T cell receptor beta chains sequenced from a single sample in a study of blood T cell repertoires in COVID-19. The method was immunoSEQ multiplex PCR; TCRdb's version includes in-frame clones alone and lacks a portion of them. This sample yields about 340,000 clones, of which approximately 82% are seen a single time; roughly 3% belongs to the top ten. Material: peripheral blood. The receptors come from a man younger than 45 with active or convalescent COVID-19.

The rearrangement links TRBV7-2 to TRBJ1-6, with D maybe TRBD1 (5 bases). CDR1 SGHTA and CDR2 FQGNSA come from the germline V gene. The CDR3 spans 17 residues. Trimming took 5 bases from V and 4 from J, leaving 18 bases between them. The CDR3 sequence: CASSRREKGSYNSPLHF. The CDR3 DNA sequence: TGTGCCAGCAGCCGGCGGGAGAAGGGGTCTTATAATTCACCCCTCCACTTT.

CDR3 protein: CAIGRGTVDEKLFF. In DNA form, the CDR3 reads TGTGCCATCGGAAGGGGGACAGTTGACGAAAAACTGTTTTTT. The V call is TRBV10-3, the J call TRBJ1-4; 7 bases align to TRBD1. Trimming at V came to 8 bases and at J to 8 bases, leaving 11 bases not matched to a gene. This CDR3 spans 14 amino acids. Germline V gene lookup returns CDR1 ENHRY and CDR2 SYGVKD.

In DNA, the CDR3 is TGTGCCAGCAGCCAAGACATGAGACAGGGAGGGACCCAGTACTTC. It encodes CASSQDMRQGGTQYF. This sequence joins TRBV3-1 (or the pseudogene TRBV3-2) and TRBJ2-5; possibly TRBD1 for D (7 bases). The CDR3 consists of 15 residues. Germline V gives CDR1 LGHDT, CDR2 YNNKEL (reference sequence). Trimming removed 0 bases at V and 7 bases at J, with 15 bases between.

The chain couples TRBV5-5 to TRBJ1-2; tentative D call: TRBD1 (5 bases). The CDR3 is 14 residues long. V gave up 0 bases and J gave up 3 bases, with 9 bases separating them. Germline V CDR1 and CDR2: SGHKS, YYEKEE (reference sequence). This CDR3 is CASSLVPRDYGYTF. CDR3 coding DNA: TGTGCCAGCAGCTTGGTGCCCAGGGACTATGGCTACACCTTC.

This chain connects TRBV9 to TRBJ2-3; 9 bases are shared with TRBD2. Looked up from germline, CDR1 is SGDLS and CDR2 is YYNGEE. The length of the CDR3 is 15 residues. V was clipped by 0 bases and J by 4 bases; unmatched bases: 3. Here the CDR3 reads CASSVGAGGADTQYF. CDR3 DNA sequence: TGTGCCAGCAGCGTAGGTGCGGGAGGGGCAGATACGCAGTATTTT.

The genes are TRBV27 and TRBJ2-7, with 7 positions matching TRBD2. The V segment lost 10 bases and the J segment 4 bases; nucleotides outside the gene matches: 7. The CDR3 runs to 12 residues. Germline V gives CDR1 MNHEY, CDR2 SMNVEV (reference sequence). The CDR3 loop is CATMGREYEQYF. CDR3 nucleotides: TGTGCCACCATGGGGAGGGAGTACGAGCAGTACTTC.

This clone was detected once. The rearrangement uses TRBV11-2 and TRBJ2-1; 7 bases align to TRBD2. The CDR3 runs 15 residues. Trimming cost V 4 bases and J 1 base; bases outside gene matches: 4. Germline V CDR1 and CDR2: SGHAT, FQNNGV. The CDR3 nucleotides read TGTGCCAGCAGCTCCCTGGGGGGGTCCTACAATGAGCAGTTCTTC. It translates to CASSSLGGSYNEQFF.

This chain joins TRBV5-6 and TRBJ1-1; D not resolved. Germline loops: CDR1 SGHDT, CDR2 YYEEEE. V lost 0 bases, J lost 5 bases, and 14 bases lay in between. The CDR3 sequence is 15 residues long. The CDR3 DNA reads as TGTGCCAGCAGCTTGGTTTGGGGTAGGGAGACTGAAGCTTTCTTT. Translation gives CASSLVWGRETEAFF.